A selection of T cell receptor beta chains follows, all from one sample in a study of response to subunit inactivated influenza vaccine. One entry per CDR3 protein, called by TCRdb with MiXCR from the RT-PCR reads. Seen here are fewer than 600,000 distinct CDR3 sequences, roughly 7.6% observed once, and the top ten hold around 13%. The specimen comprised PBMCs from blood, sampled less than 25 months after vaccination. The receptors come from a man aged 45 to 75 who received an inactivated influenza vaccine. Each CDR3 is given with its conserved first and last residue. Fields, in order: J gene, CDR3 length, clone size, V gene, D gene, CDR3 protein, CDR3 DNA. D genes are given only for firm matches. A clone size is listed for some rows: how often the clone was seen (once, few, many), or a class if it is expanded.

TRBJ2-7 16 few TRBV6-1 TRBD1 CASNGQGDARTYEQYF TGTGCCAGCAATGGACAGGGGGATGCTAGGACCTACGAGCAGTACTTC
TRBJ2-1 14 few TRBV7-2 NA CASSFRTSYNEQFF TGTGCCAGCAGCTTCCGGACTTCCTACAATGAGCAGTTCTTC
TRBJ1-4 14 few TRBV2 TRBD1 CASSAYRGAEKLFF TGTGCCAGCAGTGCCTACAGGGGCGCTGAAAAACTGTTTTTT
TRBJ2-5 16 many TRBV29-1 TRBD2 CSVAYRRSGGGETQYF TGCAGCGTTGCCTACCGCCGGAGCGGGGGGGGAGAGACCCAGTACTTC
TRBJ2-5 13 NA TRBV28 TRBD1 CASRGTGTETQYF TGTGCCAGCAGAGGGACAGGGACGGAGACCCAGTACTTC
TRBJ2-7 16 many TRBV4-3 TRBD1 CASSQDFGTGGHEQYF TGCGCCAGCAGCCAAGATTTCGGGACAGGGGGCCACGAGCAGTACTTC
TRBJ2-7 13 few TRBV5-1 NA CASSIGSGYEQYF TGCGCCAGCAGCATAGGTAGCGGATACGAGCAGTACTTC
TRBJ2-5 16 few TRBV7-9 NA CASSLFKSGGSETQYF TGTGCCAGCAGCTTATTTAAGTCCGGGGGAAGTGAGACCCAGTACTTC
TRBJ1-2 15 few TRBV12-3/TRBV12-4 NA CASSPGIDPGYGYTF TGTGCCAGCAGTCCGGGGATCGACCCGGGTTATGGCTACACCTTC
TRBJ1-1 13 many TRBV12-3/TRBV12-4 NA CASSLGTDGEAFF TGTGCCAGCAGTTTAGGGACAGACGGTGAAGCTTTCTTT
TRBJ2-3 16 many TRBV19 TRBD2 CASRAIGLAGPDTQYF TGTGCCAGTAGGGCTATCGGGCTAGCGGGTCCAGATACGCAGTATTTT
TRBJ2-3 12 few TRBV4-2 NA CASSREVDTQYF TGTGCCAGCAGCCGGGAAGTAGATACGCAGTATTTT
TRBJ2-5 15 many TRBV10-3 NA CAISESATKQETQYF TGTGCCATCAGTGAGTCAGCGACAAAACAAGAGACCCAGTACTTC
TRBJ2-5 16 few TRBV7-2 TRBD2 CASSLGGAGGQGTQYF TGTGCCAGCAGCTTAGGGGGAGCGGGAGGCCAGGGGACCCAGTACTTC
TRBJ2-7 16 few TRBV18 NA CASSPPSKGIRNEQYF TGTGCCAGCTCACCACCGTCTAAAGGGATCAGGAACGAGCAGTACTTC
TRBJ2-3 12 many TRBV12-3/TRBV12-4 NA CASSSYSQGRYF TGTGCCAGCAGTTCTTACTCCCAGGGTCGGTATTTT
TRBJ2-1 14 few TRBV20-1 NA CSAREGTANNEQFF TGCAGTGCTAGAGAGGGGACGGCTAACAATGAGCAGTTCTTC
TRBJ2-1 15 many TRBV14 NA CASSRMSGPYNEQFF TGTGCCAGCAGCCGCATGAGCGGACCCTACAATGAGCAGTTCTTC
TRBJ2-7 17 many TRBV29-1 TRBD2 CSVERDSRYSGIYEQYF TGCAGCGTTGAGAGGGACTCCCGCTATAGCGGGATATACGAGCAGTACTTC
TRBJ2-1 14 NA TRBV19 NA CASSIPLGRREQFF TGTGCCAGTAGTATTCCCCTGGGTAGACGAGAGCAGTTCTTC
TRBJ2-7 17 many TRBV20-1 TRBD2 CSARAGGSGGVKVEQYF TGCAGTGCTAGAGCCGGGGGTAGCGGGGGTGTGAAAGTCGAGCAGTACTTC
TRBJ2-2 18 NA TRBV20-1 TRBD2 CSARRLAGGHANTGELFF TGCAGTGCTAGGCGACTAGCGGGAGGTCACGCGAACACCGGGGAGCTGTTTTTT
TRBJ2-3 15 many TRBV6-1 NA CASNEAGSSTDTQYF TGTGCCAGCAACGAGGCAGGCAGTAGCACAGATACGCAGTATTTT
TRBJ2-3 15 few TRBV7-8 NA CASSPRDRITDTQYF TGTGCCAGCAGCCCCCGGGACCGTATAACAGATACGCAGTATTTT
TRBJ1-1 16 NA TRBV11-2 NA CASSLAGGNKNTEAFF TGTGCCAGCAGCTTAGCGGGGGGGAATAAGAACACTGAAGCTTTCTTT
TRBJ2-1 16 NA TRBV4-3 TRBD2 CASSQEPGGRYNEQFF TGCGCCAGCAGCCAAGAGCCGGGAGGCCGTTACAATGAGCAGTTCTTC
TRBJ1-2 11 few TRBV20-1 NA CSARDVGGYTF TGCAGTGCTAGAGATGTGGGGGGCTACACCTTC
TRBJ2-7 13 few TRBV3-1 NA CASSRWTGYEQYF TGTGCCAGCAGCAGGTGGACTGGATACGAGCAGTACTTC
TRBJ2-4 18 NA TRBV20-1 TRBD1 CSARGTGLGGESKNIQYF TGCAGTGCTCGAGGGACAGGGTTGGGGGGCGAGTCCAAAAACATTCAGTACTTC
TRBJ1-2 17 few TRBV20-1 TRBD1 CSARDQRFDRGREGYTF TGCAGTGCTAGAGATCAGCGCTTCGACAGGGGAAGGGAGGGCTACACCTTC
TRBJ2-5 17 many TRBV20-1 TRBD2 CSARDIFGLGQEETQYF TGCAGTGCTAGAGATATCTTTGGACTAGGTCAGGAAGAGACCCAGTACTTC
TRBJ2-3 15 many TRBV5-1 NA CASSGRDKPTDTQYF TGCGCCAGCAGCGGCCGGGACAAGCCCACAGATACGCAGTATTTT
TRBJ1-5 14 few TRBV20-1 NA CSALRVDSNQPQHF TGCAGTGCCCTCCGCGTAGATAGCAATCAGCCCCAGCATTTT
TRBJ2-1 17 many TRBV27 TRBD2 CASSLVRSGGAGNEQFF TGTGCCAGCAGTTTAGTCCGCAGCGGGGGGGCGGGCAATGAGCAGTTCTTC
TRBJ2-3 14 NA TRBV6-2/TRBV6-3 TRBD2 CASSVAGGAGTQYF TGTGCCAGCTCGGTAGCGGGAGGTGCAGGTACGCAGTATTTT
TRBJ1-6 16 NA TRBV7-9 NA CASSFTYIQGNSPLHF TGTGCCAGCAGCTTTACCTACATACAGGGTAATTCACCCCTCCACTTT
TRBJ2-3 14 few TRBV5-6 NA CASSKRLVPDTQYF TGTGCCAGCAGCAAGAGACTAGTTCCAGATACGCAGTATTTT
TRBJ2-7 13 few TRBV7-8 TRBD1 CASGTGAIYEQYF TGTGCCAGTGGGACAGGGGCCATCTACGAGCAGTACTTC
TRBJ2-7 16 many TRBV11-2 TRBD2 CASSPLLAGDFWEQYF TGTGCCAGCAGCCCCCTACTGGCGGGGGATTTCTGGGAGCAGTACTTC
TRBJ2-7 15 NA TRBV7-8 TRBD1 CASSTRQGASYEQYF TGTGCCAGCAGCACGAGACAGGGGGCCTCCTACGAGCAGTACTTC
TRBJ1-2 17 many TRBV6-1 NA CASGAKYTTASNYGYTF TGTGCCAGCGGGGCGAAATACACGACAGCCTCTAACTATGGCTACACCTTC
TRBJ2-2 13 few TRBV2 NA CASSEKNTGELFF TGTGCCAGCAGTGAGAAAAACACCGGGGAGCTGTTTTTT
TRBJ2-5 14 NA TRBV6-1 NA CAAKRGSWQETQYF TGTGCCGCAAAGCGTGGATCTTGGCAAGAGACCCAGTACTTC
TRBJ2-7 18 NA TRBV6-5 NA CASSYSIGPGHSTGEQYF TGTGCCAGCAGTTACTCGATTGGTCCGGGACATTCGACGGGCGAGCAGTACTTC
TRBJ2-2 15 few TRBV5-5 TRBD1 CASSWGQGSTGELFF TGTGCCAGCAGCTGGGGACAGGGGTCCACCGGGGAGCTGTTTTTT
TRBJ1-6 16 few TRBV20-1 TRBD1 CSARPWTGLKDSPLHF TGCAGTGCTAGACCCTGGACAGGCCTAAAGGATTCACCCCTCCACTTT
TRBJ2-7 15 few TRBV7-8 NA CASSTYLGPAYEQYF TGTGCCAGCAGCACCTATCTAGGGCCCGCCTACGAGCAGTACTTC
TRBJ2-2 17 NA TRBV5-5 NA CASRFGGVASNTGELFF TGTGCCAGCCGATTCGGGGGAGTAGCTTCAAACACCGGGGAGCTGTTTTTT
TRBJ2-7 17 many TRBV5-6 TRBD1 CASSFGTGGFSSYEQYF TGTGCCAGCAGCTTCGGGACAGGGGGCTTTTCGTCCTACGAGCAGTACTTC
TRBJ2-3 17 few TRBV6-5 NA CASSYSMKVPDTDTQYF TGTGCCAGCAGTTACTCGATGAAGGTACCGGACACAGATACGCAGTATTTT
TRBJ2-7 16 few TRBV28 TRBD1 CASSPTKGQRVAEQYF TGTGCCAGCAGTCCCACGAAGGGACAGAGAGTGGCTGAGCAGTACTTC
TRBJ1-2 14 few TRBV10-3 NA CAISADGPPGGYTF TGTGCCATCAGTGCCGACGGACCGCCAGGCGGCTACACCTTC